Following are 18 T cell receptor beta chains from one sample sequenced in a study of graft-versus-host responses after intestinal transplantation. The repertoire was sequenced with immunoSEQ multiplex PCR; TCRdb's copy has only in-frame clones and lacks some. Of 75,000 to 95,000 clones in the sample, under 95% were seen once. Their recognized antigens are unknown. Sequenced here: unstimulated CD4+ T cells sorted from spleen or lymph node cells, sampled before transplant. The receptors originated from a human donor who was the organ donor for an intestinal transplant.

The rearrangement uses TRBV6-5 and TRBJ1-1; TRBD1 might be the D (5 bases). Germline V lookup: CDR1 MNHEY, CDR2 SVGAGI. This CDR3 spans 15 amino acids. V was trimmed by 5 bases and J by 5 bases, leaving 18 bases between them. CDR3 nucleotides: TGTGCCAGCAGTGGACGGGACTACCTAATAACTGAAGCTTTCTTT. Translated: CASSGRDYLITEAFF.

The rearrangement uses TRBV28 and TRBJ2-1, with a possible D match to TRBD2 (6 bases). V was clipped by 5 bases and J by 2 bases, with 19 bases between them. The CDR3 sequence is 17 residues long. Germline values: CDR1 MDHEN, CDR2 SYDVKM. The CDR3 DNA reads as TGTGCCAGCAGTCTCTATCGAGGACTAACAGCCTACAATGAGCAGTTCTTC. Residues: CASSLYRGLTAYNEQFF. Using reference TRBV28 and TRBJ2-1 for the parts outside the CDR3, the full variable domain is DVKVTQSSRYLVKRTGEKVFLECVQDMDHENMFWYRQDPGLGLRLIYFSYDVKMKEKGDIPEGYSVSREKKERFSLILESASTNQTSMYLCASSLYRGLTAYNEQFFGPGTRLTVL.

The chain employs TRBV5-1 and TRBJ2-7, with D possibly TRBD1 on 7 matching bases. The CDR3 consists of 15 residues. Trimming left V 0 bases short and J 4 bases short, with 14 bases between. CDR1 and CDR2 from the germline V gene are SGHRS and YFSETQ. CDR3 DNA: TGCGCCAGCAGCTTGGGCCAGGGGGGCGCATACGAGCAGTACTTC. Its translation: CASSLGQGGAYEQYF.

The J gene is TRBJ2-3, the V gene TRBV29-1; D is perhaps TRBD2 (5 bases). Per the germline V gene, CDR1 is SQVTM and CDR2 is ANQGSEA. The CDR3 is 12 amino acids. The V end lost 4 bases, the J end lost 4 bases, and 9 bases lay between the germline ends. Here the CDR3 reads CSVGAGADTQYF. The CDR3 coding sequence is TGCAGCGTTGGAGCCGGGGCAGATACGCAGTATTTT.

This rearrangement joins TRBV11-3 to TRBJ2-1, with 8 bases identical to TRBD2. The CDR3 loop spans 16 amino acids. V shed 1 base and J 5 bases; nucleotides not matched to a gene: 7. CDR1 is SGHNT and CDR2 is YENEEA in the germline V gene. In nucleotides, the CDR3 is TGTGCCAGCAGCTTAGGGCGGGGCGGGGGGAACAATGAGCAGTTCTTC. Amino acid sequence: CASSLGRGGGNNEQFF.

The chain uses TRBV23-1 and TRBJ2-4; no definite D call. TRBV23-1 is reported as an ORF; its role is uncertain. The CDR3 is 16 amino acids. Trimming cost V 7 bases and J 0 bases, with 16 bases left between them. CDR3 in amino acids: CASNSLPKLAKNIQYF. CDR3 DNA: TGCGCCAGCAACTCTCTCCCAAAACTAGCCAAAAACATTCAGTACTTC.

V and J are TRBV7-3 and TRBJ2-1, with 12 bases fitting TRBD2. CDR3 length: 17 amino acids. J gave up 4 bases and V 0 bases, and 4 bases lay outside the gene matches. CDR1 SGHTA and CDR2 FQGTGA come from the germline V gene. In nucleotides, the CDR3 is TGTGCCAGCAGCTTAACGTACACTAGCGGGGGGTACAATGAGCAGTTCTTC. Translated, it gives CASSLTYTSGGYNEQFF.

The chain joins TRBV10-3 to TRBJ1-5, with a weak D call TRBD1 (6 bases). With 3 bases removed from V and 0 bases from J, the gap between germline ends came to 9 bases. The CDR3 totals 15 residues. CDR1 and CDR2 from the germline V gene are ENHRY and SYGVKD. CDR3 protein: CAISEQGHSNQPQHF. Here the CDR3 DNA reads TGTGCCATCAGTGAACAGGGCCATAGCAATCAGCCCCAGCATTTT.

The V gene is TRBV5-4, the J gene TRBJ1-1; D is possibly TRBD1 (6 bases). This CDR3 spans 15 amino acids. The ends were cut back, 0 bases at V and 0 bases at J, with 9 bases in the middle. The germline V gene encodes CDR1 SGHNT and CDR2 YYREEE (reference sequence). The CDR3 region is CASSLARGLNTEAFF. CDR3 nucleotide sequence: TGTGCCAGCAGCTTGGCCAGGGGTTTGAACACTGAAGCTTTCTTT. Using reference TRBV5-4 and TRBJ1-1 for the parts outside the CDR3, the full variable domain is ETGVTQSPTHLIKTRGQQVTLRCSSQSGHNTVSWYQQALGQGPQFIFQYYREEENGRGNFPPRFSGLQFPNYSSELNVNALELDDSALYLCASSLARGLNTEAFFGQGTRLTVV.

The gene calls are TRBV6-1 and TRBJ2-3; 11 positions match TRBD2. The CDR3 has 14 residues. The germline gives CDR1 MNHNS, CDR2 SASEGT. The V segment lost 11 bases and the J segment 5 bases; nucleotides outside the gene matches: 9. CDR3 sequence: CACNSGGAGDTQYF. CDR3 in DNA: TGTGCCTGCAATAGCGGGGGGGCCGGAGATACGCAGTATTTT.

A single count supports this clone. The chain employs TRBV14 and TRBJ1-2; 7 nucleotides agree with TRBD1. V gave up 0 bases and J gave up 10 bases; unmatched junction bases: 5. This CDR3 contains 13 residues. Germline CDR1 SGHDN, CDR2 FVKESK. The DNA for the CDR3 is TGTGCCAGCAGCCAAGATCTGGGACAGCACTACACCTTC. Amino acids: CASSQDLGQHYTF.

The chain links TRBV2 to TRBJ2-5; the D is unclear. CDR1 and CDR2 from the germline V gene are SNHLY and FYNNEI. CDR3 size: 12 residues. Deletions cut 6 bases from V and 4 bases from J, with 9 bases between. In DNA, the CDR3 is TGTGCCAGCAGCGCGACACTAGAGACCCAGTACTTC. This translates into CASSATLETQYF.

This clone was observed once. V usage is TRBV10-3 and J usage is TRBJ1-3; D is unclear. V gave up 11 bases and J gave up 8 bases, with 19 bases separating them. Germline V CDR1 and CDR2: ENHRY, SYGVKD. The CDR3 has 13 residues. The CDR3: CAARRALLDTIYF. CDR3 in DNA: TGTGCCGCGAGGCGGGCTCTGTTGGACACCATATATTTT.

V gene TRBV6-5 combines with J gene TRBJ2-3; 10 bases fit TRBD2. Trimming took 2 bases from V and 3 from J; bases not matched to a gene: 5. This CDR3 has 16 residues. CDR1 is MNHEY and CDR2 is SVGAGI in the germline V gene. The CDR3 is CASSYRLAGATDTQYF. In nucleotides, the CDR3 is TGTGCCAGCAGTTACCGGCTAGCGGGGGCTACAGATACGCAGTATTTT.

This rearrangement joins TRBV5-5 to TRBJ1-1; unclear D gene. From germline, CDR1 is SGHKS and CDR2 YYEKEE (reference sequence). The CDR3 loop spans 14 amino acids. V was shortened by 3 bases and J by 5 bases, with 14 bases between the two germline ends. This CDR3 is CASSSRIENTEAFF. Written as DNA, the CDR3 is TGTGCCAGCAGCTCGAGGATTGAGAATACTGAAGCTTTCTTT.

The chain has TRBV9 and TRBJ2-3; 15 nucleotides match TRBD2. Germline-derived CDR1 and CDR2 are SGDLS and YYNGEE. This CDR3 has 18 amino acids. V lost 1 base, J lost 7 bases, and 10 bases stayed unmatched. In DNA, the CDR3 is TGTGCCAGCAGCGTACAGAGATGGGGACTAGCGGGGGGCAATACGCAGTATTTT. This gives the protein CASSVQRWGLAGGNTQYF. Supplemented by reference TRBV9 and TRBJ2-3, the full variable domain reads DSGVTQTPKHLITATGQRVTLRCSPRSGDLSVYWYQQSLDQGLQFLIQYYNGEERAKGNILERFSAQQFPDLHSELNLSSLELGDSALYFCASSVQRWGLAGGNTQYFGPGTRLTVL.

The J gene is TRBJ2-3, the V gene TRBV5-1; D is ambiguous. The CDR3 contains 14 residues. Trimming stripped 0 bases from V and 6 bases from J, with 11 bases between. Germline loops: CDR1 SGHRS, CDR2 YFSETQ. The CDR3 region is CASSLGSTLDTQYF. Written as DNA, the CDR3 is TGCGCCAGCAGCTTGGGGTCAACTTTGGATACGCAGTATTTT.

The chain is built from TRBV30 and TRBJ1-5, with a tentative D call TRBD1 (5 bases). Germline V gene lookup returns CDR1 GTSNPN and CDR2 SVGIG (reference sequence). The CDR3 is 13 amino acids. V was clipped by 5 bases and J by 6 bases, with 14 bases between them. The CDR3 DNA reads TGTGCCTGGGCGGGGGGGGTCGGTCAGCCCCAGCATTTT. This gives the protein CAWAGGVGQPQHF.